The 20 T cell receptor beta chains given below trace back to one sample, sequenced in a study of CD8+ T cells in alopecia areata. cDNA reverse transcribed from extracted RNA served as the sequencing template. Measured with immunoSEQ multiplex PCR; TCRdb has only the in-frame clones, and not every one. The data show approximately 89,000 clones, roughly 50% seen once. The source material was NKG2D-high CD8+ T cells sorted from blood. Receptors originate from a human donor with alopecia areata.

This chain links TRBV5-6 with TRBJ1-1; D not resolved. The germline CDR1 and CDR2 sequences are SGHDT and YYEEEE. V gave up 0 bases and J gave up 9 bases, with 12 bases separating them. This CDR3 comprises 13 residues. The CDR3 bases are TGTGCCAGCAGCTTGGGGAGCCAACCTAAAGCTTTCTTT. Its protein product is CASSLGSQPKAFF.

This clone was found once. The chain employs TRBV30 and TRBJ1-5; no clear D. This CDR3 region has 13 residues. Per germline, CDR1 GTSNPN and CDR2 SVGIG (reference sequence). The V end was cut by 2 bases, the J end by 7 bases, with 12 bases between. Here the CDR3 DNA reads TGTGCCTGGAGTATAGGCGGTGGGCAGCCCCAGCATTTT. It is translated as CAWSIGGGQPQHF.

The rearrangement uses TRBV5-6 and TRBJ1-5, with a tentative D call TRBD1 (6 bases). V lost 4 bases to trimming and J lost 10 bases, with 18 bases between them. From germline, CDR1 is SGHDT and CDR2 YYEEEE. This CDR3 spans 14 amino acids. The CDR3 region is CASSQGTGRGPQHF. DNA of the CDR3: TGTGCCAGCAGCCAGGGGACGGGTCGTGGACCCCAGCATTTT.

The chain's CDR3 is CASSERPGYEQFF. CDR3 sequence (DNA): TGTGCCAGCAGTGAAAGACCGGGGTATGAGCAGTTCTTC. J is TRBJ2-1 and V is TRBV2; maybe TRBD2 (5 bases). V lost 2 bases to trimming and J lost 8 bases, with 10 bases between them. The CDR3 consists of 13 residues. CDR1 and CDR2 (germline): SNHLY, FYNNEI.

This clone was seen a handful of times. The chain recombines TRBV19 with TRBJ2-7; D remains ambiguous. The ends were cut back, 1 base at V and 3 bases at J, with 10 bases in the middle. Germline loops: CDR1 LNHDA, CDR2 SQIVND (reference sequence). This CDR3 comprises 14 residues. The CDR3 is CASSIAELDYEQYF. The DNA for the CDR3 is TGTGCCAGTAGTATAGCCGAACTCGACTACGAGCAGTACTTC. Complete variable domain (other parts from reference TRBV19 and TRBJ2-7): DGGITQSPKYLFRKEGQNVTLSCEQNLNHDAMYWYRQDPGQGLRLIYYSQIVNDFQKGDIAEGYSVSREKKESFPLTVTSAQKNPTAFYLCASSIAELDYEQYFGPGTRLTVT.

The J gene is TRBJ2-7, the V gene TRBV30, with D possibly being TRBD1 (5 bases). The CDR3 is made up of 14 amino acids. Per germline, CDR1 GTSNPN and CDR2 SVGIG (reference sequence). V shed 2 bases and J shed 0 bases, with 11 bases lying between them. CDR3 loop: CAWSFRGTSYEQYF. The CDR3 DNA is TGTGCCTGGAGTTTTAGGGGAACCTCCTACGAGCAGTACTTC.

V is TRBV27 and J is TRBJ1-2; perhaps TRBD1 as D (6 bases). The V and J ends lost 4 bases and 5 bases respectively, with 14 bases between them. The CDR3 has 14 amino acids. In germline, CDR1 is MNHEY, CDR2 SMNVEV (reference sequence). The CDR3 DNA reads TGTGCCAGCAGTTCCTACAGGGTAGAGTATGGCTACACCTTC. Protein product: CASSSYRVEYGYTF.

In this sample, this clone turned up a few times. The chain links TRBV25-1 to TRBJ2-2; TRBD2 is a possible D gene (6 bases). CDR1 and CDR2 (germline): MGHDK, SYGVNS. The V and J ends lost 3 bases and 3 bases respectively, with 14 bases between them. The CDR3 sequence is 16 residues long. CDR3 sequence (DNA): TGTGCCAGCAGTGACCACCGTAGCGGAGACACCGGGGAGCTGTTTTTT. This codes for CASSDHRSGDTGELFF.

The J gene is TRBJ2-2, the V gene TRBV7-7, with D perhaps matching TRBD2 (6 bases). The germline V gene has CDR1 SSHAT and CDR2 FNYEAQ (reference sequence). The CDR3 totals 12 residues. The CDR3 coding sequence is TGTGCTAGCGGCCACCTCGCCGGGGAGCTGTTTTTT. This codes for CASGHLAGELFF. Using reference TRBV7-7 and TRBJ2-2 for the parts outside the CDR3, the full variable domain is GAGVSQSPRYKVTKRGQDVTLRCDPISSHATLYWYQQALGQGPEFLTYFNYEAQPDKSGLPSDRFSAERPEGSISTLTIQRTEQRDSAMYRCASGHLAGELFFGEGSRLTVL.

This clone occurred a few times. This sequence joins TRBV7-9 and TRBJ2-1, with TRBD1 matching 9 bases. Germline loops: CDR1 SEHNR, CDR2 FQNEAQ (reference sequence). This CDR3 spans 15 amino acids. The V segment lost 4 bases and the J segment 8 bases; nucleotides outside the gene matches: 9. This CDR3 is CASSSRDRENDEQFF. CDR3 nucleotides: TGTGCCAGCAGCTCCCGGGACAGGGAAAACGATGAGCAGTTCTTC.

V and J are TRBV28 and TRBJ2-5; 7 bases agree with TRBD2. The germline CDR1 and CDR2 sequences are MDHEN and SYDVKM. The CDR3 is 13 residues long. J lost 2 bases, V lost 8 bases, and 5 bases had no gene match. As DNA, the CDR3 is TGTGCCAGCCGCCCGGGACTACAAGAGACCCAGTACTTC. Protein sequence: CASRPGLQETQYF.

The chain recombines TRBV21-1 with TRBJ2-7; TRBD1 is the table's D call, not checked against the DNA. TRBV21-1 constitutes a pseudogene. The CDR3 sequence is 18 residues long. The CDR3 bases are TGTGCCAGCAGCTCCTGGTTAAGGGGGACAGGTGGTTCATACGAGCAGTACTTC. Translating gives CASSSWLRGTGGSYEQYF.

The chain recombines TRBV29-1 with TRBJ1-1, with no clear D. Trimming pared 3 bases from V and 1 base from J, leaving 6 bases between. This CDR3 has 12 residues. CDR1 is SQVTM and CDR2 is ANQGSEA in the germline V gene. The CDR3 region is CSVDLSNTEAFF. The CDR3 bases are TGCAGCGTTGACCTCTCGAACACTGAAGCTTTCTTT.

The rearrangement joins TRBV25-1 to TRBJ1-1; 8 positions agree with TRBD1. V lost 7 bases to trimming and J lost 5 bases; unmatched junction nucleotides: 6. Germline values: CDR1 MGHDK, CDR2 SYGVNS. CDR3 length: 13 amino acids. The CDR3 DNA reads TGTGCCAGCATCGACAGGGGTTGGACTGAAGCTTTCTTT. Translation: CASIDRGWTEAFF. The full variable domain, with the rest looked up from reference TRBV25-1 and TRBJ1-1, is EADIYQTPRYLVIGTGKKITLECSQTMGHDKMYWYQQDPGMELHLIHYSYGVNSTEKGDLSSESTVSRIRTEHFPLTLESARPSHTSQYLCASIDRGWTEAFFGQGTRLTVV.

The CDR3 DNA reads as TGTGCCAGCAGTTTAGTCGCCACAGATACGCAGTATTTT. Protein sequence: CASSLVATDTQYF. The chain couples TRBV27 to TRBJ2-3; D is uncertain. V was cut by 2 bases and J by 2 bases, with 5 bases left in between. The CDR3 is 13 amino acids. Germline V gene lookup returns CDR1 MNHEY and CDR2 SMNVEV (reference sequence).

CDR3 protein: CASSRGGGGELFF. Here the CDR3 DNA reads TGCGCCAGCAGCCGGGGGGGCGGCGGGGAGCTGTTTTTT. V usage is TRBV4-3 and J usage is TRBJ2-2; possibly TRBD2 for D (7 bases). V lost 4 bases and J lost 7, with 10 bases in between. The V gene's germline CDR1 is LGHNA and CDR2 YSLEER. CDR3 length: 13 residues.

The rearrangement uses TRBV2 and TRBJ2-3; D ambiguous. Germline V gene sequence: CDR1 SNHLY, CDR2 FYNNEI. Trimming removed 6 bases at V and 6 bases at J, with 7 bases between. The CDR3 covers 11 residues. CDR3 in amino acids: CASRGSDTQYF. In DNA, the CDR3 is TGTGCCAGCAGGGGTAGCGATACGCAGTATTTT. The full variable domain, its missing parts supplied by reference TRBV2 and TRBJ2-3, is EPEVTQTPSHQVTQMGQEVILRCVPISNHLYFYWYRQILGQKVEFLVSFYNNEISEKSEIFDDQFSVERPDGSNFTLKIRSTKLEDSAMYFCASRGSDTQYFGPGTRLTVL.

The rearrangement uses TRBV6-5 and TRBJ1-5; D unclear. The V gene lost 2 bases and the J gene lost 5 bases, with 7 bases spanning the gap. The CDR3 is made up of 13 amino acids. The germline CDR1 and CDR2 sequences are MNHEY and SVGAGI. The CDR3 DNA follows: TGTGCCAGCAGTTACGGTGCCGATCAGCCCCAGCATTTT. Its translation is CASSYGADQPQHF.

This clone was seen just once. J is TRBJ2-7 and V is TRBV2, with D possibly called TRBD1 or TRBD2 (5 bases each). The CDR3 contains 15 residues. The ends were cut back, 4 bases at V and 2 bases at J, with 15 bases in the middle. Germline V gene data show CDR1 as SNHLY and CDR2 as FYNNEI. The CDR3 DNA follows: TGTGCCAGCAGTGTAATCGGGACGGGGACCTACGAGCAGTACTTC. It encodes CASSVIGTGTYEQYF.

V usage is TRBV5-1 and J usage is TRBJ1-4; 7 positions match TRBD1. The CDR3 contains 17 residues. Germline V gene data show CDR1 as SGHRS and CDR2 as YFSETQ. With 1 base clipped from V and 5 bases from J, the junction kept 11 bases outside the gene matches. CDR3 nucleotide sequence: TGCGCCAGCAGCTTGACCCGGGACAGTCCGGAGAATGAAAAACTGTTTTTT. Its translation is CASSLTRDSPENEKLFF.